The rows below give T cell receptor beta chains drawn from one sample of a study of cytomegalovirus exposure and HLA in healthy donors. Generated by immunoSEQ multiplex PCR, the TCRdb table keeps only in-frame clones and is missing some. The table shows about 150,000 clones, with approximately 78% occurring only once. Specimen: PBMCs. All receptors come from a male donor in good health and CMV-seronegative. The CDR3 runs from the conserved cysteine through the conserved F or W. Fields, in order: CDR3 DNA, CDR3 protein, J gene, clone size, D gene, V gene. The D gene is left open where the match is weak. Clone size appears in some rows only: once, few, many, or a class for an expanded clone.

TGTGCCAGCAGCTTAGTTGCGACTAGCGGGCACAATGAGCAGTTCTTC CASSLVATSGHNEQFF TRBJ2-1 once TRBD2 TRBV7-6
TGTGCCAGCAGTTTATCGGGAAACACCATATATTTT CASSLSGNTIYF TRBJ1-3 . . TRBV28
TGTGCCAGCAGCTTAACCGGGACTAGCGTGGTTTTGAGGTCCTACGAGCAGTACTTC CASSLTGTSVVLRSYEQYF TRBJ2-7 . TRBD2 TRBV7-9
TGTGCCAGCAGTTACCCGGACAGGGTGCGAAACACCATATATTTT CASSYPDRVRNTIYF TRBJ1-3 . TRBD1 TRBV6-5
TGTGCCAGCAGCTCACTAGCGGGAAAGCAAGAGACCCAGTACTTC CASSSLAGKQETQYF TRBJ2-5 . TRBD2 TRBV11-2
TGTGCCAGCAGCTTGGTTGCGGGCTTACCCACAGATACGCAGTATTTT CASSLVAGLPTDTQYF TRBJ2-3 . . TRBV5-4
TGCGCCAGCAGTGATAGGACAACAAAATCCTACAATGAGCAGTTCTTC CASSDRTTKSYNEQFF TRBJ2-1 . . TRBV10-2
TGTGCCAGCAGCTTAGATGGCCGGGATTCATCCGAGCAGTACTTC CASSLDGRDSSEQYF TRBJ2-7 . . TRBV7-6
TGTGCCAGCAGCCTTTTACGGGACAGGGTTATTTATAGCAATCAGCCCCAGCATTTT CASSLLRDRVIYSNQPQHF TRBJ1-5 . TRBD1 TRBV28
TGTGCCAGTAGCACAGGCGCCTATAATTCACCCCTCCACTTT CASSTGAYNSPLHF TRBJ1-6 . . TRBV19
TGCGCCAGCAGCTTGGAGGGGTCAGGGCAAGAGACCCAGTACTTC CASSLEGSGQETQYF TRBJ2-5 once . TRBV5-1
TGTGCCAGCAGCAGGGACATACCGAGCACCGGGGAGCTGTTTTTT CASSRDIPSTGELFF TRBJ2-2 . . TRBV27
TGTGCCAGCAGCCCCTGGGACAGGGTGATCGCAGATACGCAGTATTTT CASSPWDRVIADTQYF TRBJ2-3 . TRBD1 TRBV14
TGCGCCAGCAGCCAAGATTTTGGCACAGGGGCTTTCTACGAGCAGTACTTC CASSQDFGTGAFYEQYF TRBJ2-7 . TRBD1 TRBV4-1
TGTGCCAGCAGTTTACAGGGAAATGAGCAGTTCTTC CASSLQGNEQFF TRBJ2-1 once . TRBV27
TGTGCCAGCAGCCAGAACCGGGACTACTTCAATGAGCAGTTCTTC CASSQNRDYFNEQFF TRBJ2-1 . TRBD2 TRBV4-2
TGTGCCAGCCTAAGCTCCTACGAGCAGTACTTC CASLSSYEQYF TRBJ2-7 . . TRBV6-1
TGCGCCAGCAGCCAAGAGACAGGGGAAGGGGCAGATACGCAGTATTTT CASSQETGEGADTQYF TRBJ2-3 . TRBD1 TRBV4-3
TGTGCCAGCTCCCTGGGCAGGGGAGATTACGAGCAGTACTTC CASSLGRGDYEQYF TRBJ2-7 . . TRBV18
TGTGCCAGCAGTGCCAGGGTGGATGTGGGGAACACTGAAGCTTTCTTT CASSARVDVGNTEAFF TRBJ1-1 . . TRBV6-1
TGCGCCAGCAGCCAAGATCAGGGTAGCAATCAGCCCCAGCATTTT CASSQDQGSNQPQHF TRBJ1-5 few . TRBV4-3
TGTGCCAGCAGTCGCCCGACAGGGGATATCTCCTACAATGAGCAGTTCTTC CASSRPTGDISYNEQFF TRBJ2-1 . TRBD1 TRBV5-8
TGTGCCAGTAGTATAGATTGGGACAGGGGGACGTGGGAGACCCAGTACTTC CASSIDWDRGTWETQYF TRBJ2-5 . TRBD1 TRBV19
TGTGCCACCAGCCGGGGTATCACAGATACGCAGTATTTT CATSRGITDTQYF TRBJ2-3 . . TRBV15
TGTGCCAGTAGTATGGGGACACCTTCCTACGAGCAGTACTTC CASSMGTPSYEQYF TRBJ2-7 . . TRBV19
TGTGCCAGCGTACCGGGACTAGCCACAGATACGCAGTATTTT CASVPGLATDTQYF TRBJ2-3 few TRBD2 TRBV5-5
TGTGCCAGCAGCTTAGAGACAGGGTATAGCAATCAGCCCCAGCATTTT CASSLETGYSNQPQHF TRBJ1-5 . TRBD1 TRBV7-2